This T cell receptor beta chain emerged from a study of glioma-infiltrating T cells after dendritic cell vaccination. Background on the study: Patients had newly diagnosed or recurrent glioblastoma and received dendritic cell vaccines. Monocyte-derived dendritic cells, cultured approximately 7 days with IL-4 and GM-CSF, were pulsed with autologous tumor lysate.

Notes on the study in general: No direct clonality-survival link was found; a diverse polyclonal response may matter.

Input was 2 to 2.5 ug genomic DNA, or all available if less. Clones were sequenced by immunoSEQ multiplex PCR, and TCRdb holds only the in-frame ones, with some missing. The table shows some 58,000 clones, with more than 70% occurring only once. Documented time point: after dendritic cell vaccination, including at tumor progression/relapse. This clone has ten or more counts. Its matching antigen is unknown. Losses at the gene ends were 0 bases for V and 9 bases for J; bases not matched to a gene: 4. The CDR3 is 13 amino acids. From germline, CDR1 is MNHEY and CDR2 SMNVEV (reference sequence). Sequencing was performed on blood, taken after dendritic cell vaccination. The chain recombines TRBV27 with TRBJ2-7; 8 bases fit TRBD1. The sequence was collected from a human donor with glioblastoma. The CDR3 nucleotides are TGTGCCAGCAGTTTATCCGGACAGGGATGGCAGTACTTC. Its translation: CASSLSGQGWQYF.